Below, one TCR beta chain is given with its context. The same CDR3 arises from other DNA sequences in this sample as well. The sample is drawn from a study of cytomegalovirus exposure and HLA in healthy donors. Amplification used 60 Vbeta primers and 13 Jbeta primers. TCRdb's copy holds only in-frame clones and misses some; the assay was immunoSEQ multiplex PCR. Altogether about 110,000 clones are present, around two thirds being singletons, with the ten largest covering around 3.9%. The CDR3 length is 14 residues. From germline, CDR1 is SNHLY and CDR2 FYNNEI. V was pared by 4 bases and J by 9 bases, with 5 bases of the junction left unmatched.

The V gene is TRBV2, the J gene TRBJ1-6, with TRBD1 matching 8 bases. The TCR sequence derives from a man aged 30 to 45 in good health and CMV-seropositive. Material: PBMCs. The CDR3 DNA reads TGTGCCAGCAGTGGGGGCAGGGGGCCTTCACCCCTCCACTTT. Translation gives CASSGGRGPSPLHF.